One sample yielded the 31 T cell receptor beta chains listed below, sequenced in a study of blood T cell repertoires in COVID-19. Measured with immunoSEQ multiplex PCR; TCRdb has only the in-frame clones, and not every one. The sample has fewer than 300,000 clones, roughly 84% seen once. Sequenced sample: peripheral blood. The receptors come from an older person with COVID-19, enrolled during active disease.

The chain joins TRBV10-3 to TRBJ1-2; 10 nucleotides line up with TRBD1. CDR3 length: 15 residues. CDR1 and CDR2 from the germline V gene are ENHRY and SYGVKD. J was trimmed by 6 bases and V by 6 bases; bases with no gene match: 10. The CDR3 sequence: CAISRTEGQGNGYTF. DNA for the CDR3: TGTGCCATCAGCCGGACCGAGGGACAGGGGAATGGCTACACCTTC.

This clone was seen a few times. The chain recombines TRBV6-5 with TRBJ1-4; D is undetermined. CDR3 length: 13 residues. V was cut by 5 bases and J by 7 bases, with 11 bases left in between. Germline V gene sequence: CDR1 MNHEY, CDR2 SVGAGI. The CDR3 nucleotides read TGTGCCAGCAGTCTGGGTTCGGGTGAAAAACTGTTTTTT. Residues: CASSLGSGEKLFF.

This clone was recorded only once. The rearrangement uses TRBV9 and TRBJ1-1; the match to TRBD1 covers 9 bases. This CDR3 has 15 residues. CDR1 is SGDLS, CDR2 YYNGEE, per germline. J was trimmed by 4 bases and V by 4 bases; bases with no gene match: 8. CDR3 residues: CASSSHRDRATEAFF. For the CDR3, the DNA is TGTGCCAGCAGCTCCCACCGGGACAGGGCCACTGAAGCTTTCTTT. The full variable domain, its missing parts supplied by reference TRBV9 and TRBJ1-1, is DSGVTQTPKHLITATGQRVTLRCSPRSGDLSVYWYQQSLDQGLQFLIQYYNGEERAKGNILERFSAQQFPDLHSELNLSSLELGDSALYFCASSSHRDRATEAFFGQGTRLTVV.

V gene TRBV29-1 combines with J gene TRBJ1-1, with TRBD1 matching over 8 bases. Unmatched junction bases numbered 5, after V lost 7 bases and J lost 10 bases. The length of the CDR3 is 10 residues. CDR1 and CDR2 (germline): SQVTM, ANQGSEA. This CDR3 is CSAKQGGAFF. The CDR3 bases are TGCAGCGCCAAACAGGGGGGAGCTTTCTTT.

CDR3 sequence: CASSLARGEAFF. The CDR3 bases are TGTGCCAGCAGTTTAGCGCGGGGAGAAGCTTTCTTT. The J gene is TRBJ1-1, the V gene TRBV12-3 or TRBV12-4; D is unresolved. This CDR3 spans 12 amino acids. V was trimmed by 0 bases and J by 8 bases, leaving 7 bases between them.

The V gene is TRBV14, the J gene TRBJ2-7; D is unresolved. The CDR3 length is 14 residues. Germline CDR1 and CDR2: SGHDN and FVKESK. V lost 2 bases, J lost 4 bases, and 12 bases lay in between. The CDR3 reads CASSQLRSPYEQYF. Written as DNA, the CDR3 is TGTGCCAGCAGCCAACTCAGGTCACCTTACGAGCAGTACTTC.

V usage is TRBV28 and J usage is TRBJ1-5, with D possibly TRBD1 on 5 matching bases. Germline CDR1 is MDHEN and CDR2 is SYDVKM. V shed 0 bases and J shed 3 bases, with 15 bases lying between them. The CDR3 loop spans 17 amino acids. CDR3 sequence reads: CASSLWGQEGFNQPQHF. The CDR3 bases are TGTGCCAGCAGTTTATGGGGTCAGGAGGGGTTCAATCAGCCCCAGCATTTT. The complete variable domain, with remaining parts taken from reference TRBV28 and TRBJ1-5, reads DVKVTQSSRYLVKRTGEKVFLECVQDMDHENMFWYRQDPGLGLRLIYFSYDVKMKEKGDIPEGYSVSREKKERFSLILESASTNQTSMYLCASSLWGQEGFNQPQHFGDGTRLSIL.

CDR3 sequence reads: CASGQGPTGTNTGELFF. The CDR3 DNA reads as TGTGCCAGCGGACAGGGGCCAACGGGGACGAACACCGGGGAGCTGTTTTTT. The chain is built from TRBV19 and TRBJ2-2; 9 bases agree with TRBD1. Germline lookup yields CDR1 LNHDA and CDR2 SQIVND (reference sequence). This CDR3 is built from 17 residues. V gave up 9 bases and J gave up 0 bases; unmatched junction bases: 11.

With respect to this clone: This CDR3 is also generated by other DNA sequences in the sample. The chain has TRBV27 and TRBJ1-2; D gene unclear. From germline, CDR1 is MNHEY and CDR2 SMNVEV (reference sequence). Trimming removed 9 bases from V and 4 bases from J, with 9 bases in between. The CDR3 runs 11 residues. The CDR3 region is CASLGSYGYTF. The CDR3, as DNA: TGTGCCAGTCTAGGTTCCTATGGCTACACCTTC.

The chain uses TRBV4-1 and TRBJ2-1; 14 bases agree with TRBD2. Per the germline V gene, CDR1 is MGHRA and CDR2 is YSYEKL. The CDR3 extends over 21 amino acids. V lost 2 bases and J lost 7; bases outside the gene matches: 19. The chain's CDR3 is CASSQILMTSGRAVSVNEQFF. CDR3 bases: TGCGCCAGCAGCCAAATCCTCATGACTAGCGGGAGGGCCGTTTCTGTGAATGAGCAGTTCTTC.

The chain is built from TRBV2 and TRBJ1-1; perhaps TRBD1 as D (6 bases). Germline values: CDR1 SNHLY, CDR2 FYNNEI. Between the trimmed V and J ends, which lost 5 bases and 0 bases, there was a span of 10 bases. CDR3 length: 14 residues. The CDR3 is CASSKDSMNTEAFF. The CDR3 DNA is TGTGCCAGCAGTAAGGACAGTATGAACACTGAAGCTTTCTTT.

V is TRBV7-2 and J is TRBJ2-3; perhaps TRBD2 as D (5 bases). Trimming removed 5 bases from V and 1 base from J, with 16 bases in between. From germline, CDR1 is SGHTA and CDR2 FQGNSA. The CDR3 sequence is 16 residues long. The CDR3 bases are TGTGCCAGCAGCCGTCTGAGCGGTAGACGCACAGATACGCAGTATTTT. Its protein product is CASSRLSGRRTDTQYF.

V usage is TRBV6-6 and J usage is TRBJ2-2; 7 positions agree with TRBD2. CDR3 length: 14 residues. The germline gives CDR1 MNHNY, CDR2 SVGAGI (reference sequence). Unmatched junction bases numbered 7, after V lost 8 bases and J lost 4 bases. CDR3 nucleotides: TGTGCCAGCGTCGGGGGGTTGAGCACCGGGGAGCTGTTTTTT. Translating gives CASVGGLSTGELFF.

This chain connects TRBV7-2 to TRBJ2-1; D not resolved. The germline gives CDR1 SGHTA, CDR2 FQGNSA. The ends were cut back, 3 bases at V and 7 bases at J, with 7 bases in the middle. The CDR3 runs to 12 residues. The CDR3, as DNA: TGTGCCAGCAGCTTCCTTATGAATGAGCAGTTCTTC. Translating gives CASSFLMNEQFF.

V is TRBV28 and J is TRBJ1-2; D may be TRBD1 (5 bases). The CDR3 is 11 residues long. The V end was cut by 3 bases, the J end by 11 bases, with 10 bases between. Germline CDR1 reads MDHEN; CDR2 reads SYDVKM. The CDR3 sequence: CASSFLGGYTF. In DNA form, the CDR3 reads TGTGCCAGCAGTTTTCTCGGGGGATACACCTTC.

V and J are TRBV5-1 and TRBJ1-6; D gene unclear. Germline V lookup: CDR1 SGHRS, CDR2 YFSETQ. The CDR3 contains 13 residues. V lost 1 base to trimming and J lost 8 bases, with 7 bases between them. The CDR3 DNA follows: TGCGCCAGCAGCTTGACACCTTATTCACCCCTCCACTTT. It translates to CASSLTPYSPLHF. Complete variable domain (other parts from reference TRBV5-1 and TRBJ1-6): KAGVTQTPRYLIKTRGQQVTLSCSPISGHRSVSWYQQTPGQGLQFLFEYFSETQRNKGNFPGRFSGRQFSNSRSEMNVSTLELGDSALYLCASSLTPYSPLHFGNGTRLTVT.

The chain combines TRBV6-2 or TRBV6-3 with TRBJ2-6; D is possibly TRBD2 (5 bases). The ends were cut back, 5 bases at V and 0 bases at J, with 11 bases in the middle. The germline V gene encodes CDR1 MNHEY and CDR2 SVGEGT. This CDR3 is built from 16 residues. CDR3 amino acids: CASSPGTLSGANVLTF. The DNA of the CDR3 is TGTGCCAGCAGTCCGGGAACCCTCTCTGGGGCCAACGTCCTGACTTTC.

J is TRBJ1-4 and V is TRBV11-3; no clear D gene. This CDR3 has 15 amino acids. Germline CDR1 is SGHNT and CDR2 is YENEEA. V lost 3 bases and J 0 bases, leaving 8 bases between the germline ends. The CDR3: CASSFYFSTNEKLFF. The CDR3 DNA reads TGTGCCAGCAGCTTTTATTTCTCAACTAATGAAAAACTGTTTTTT.

This chain joins TRBV28 and TRBJ1-2; TRBD1 is a possible D gene (5 bases). Per the germline V gene, CDR1 is MDHEN and CDR2 is SYDVKM. CDR3 size: 14 residues. The ends were cut back, 6 bases at V and 3 bases at J, with 14 bases in the middle. CDR3 region: CASSPGGNYYGYTF. The CDR3 coding sequence is TGTGCCAGCAGCCCCGGGGGGAATTACTATGGCTACACCTTC.

This clone appeared once. The rearrangement links TRBV3-1 (or the pseudogene TRBV3-2) to TRBJ2-7, with 9 bases fitting TRBD2. The CDR3 sequence is 12 residues long. Germline CDR1 and CDR2: LGHDT and YNNKEL (reference sequence). J lost 8 bases, V lost 3 bases, and 2 bases had no gene match. Here the CDR3 DNA reads TGTGCCAGCAGCCATGGACTAGCGCAGCAGTACTTC. The encoded protein is CASSHGLAQQYF.

In nucleotides, the CDR3 is TGTGCCAGCAGGATTTTCGGCGGCACCGGGGAGCTGTTTTTT. This codes for CASRIFGGTGELFF. The chain links TRBV5-8 to TRBJ2-2; D gene uncertain. Trimming took 5 bases from V and 4 from J, leaving 12 bases between them. The CDR3 extends over 14 amino acids. The germline gives CDR1 SGHTS, CDR2 YDEGEE.

CDR3 amino acids: CASPRDSYEQYF. CDR3 DNA: TGTGCCAGCCCCCGAGACAGCTACGAGCAGTACTTC. This chain connects TRBV27 to TRBJ2-7; tentatively, D is TRBD1 (5 bases). The CDR3 spans 12 residues. CDR1 and CDR2 from the germline V gene are MNHEY and SMNVEV (reference sequence). Trimming removed 8 bases at V and 3 bases at J, with 11 bases between.

The chain joins TRBV9 to TRBJ2-1; 8 bases are a match to TRBD2. The CDR3 has 14 amino acids. The junction had 6 bases not matched to a gene; V was cut back by 3 bases and J by 7 bases. Per the germline V gene, CDR1 is SGDLS and CDR2 is YYNGEE. The CDR3 DNA reads as TGTGCCAGCAGCGGCCCCCCGGGAGGGAATGAGCAGTTCTTC. This encodes CASSGPPGGNEQFF. Drawing the rest from reference TRBV9 and TRBJ2-1, the complete variable domain is DSGVTQTPKHLITATGQRVTLRCSPRSGDLSVYWYQQSLDQGLQFLIQYYNGEERAKGNILERFSAQQFPDLHSELNLSSLELGDSALYFCASSGPPGGNEQFFGPGTRLTVL.

This chain links TRBV4-3 with TRBJ1-3; D remains ambiguous. The CDR3 runs to 18 residues. In germline, CDR1 is LGHNA, CDR2 YSLEER. Trimming pared 3 bases from V and 0 bases from J, leaving 18 bases between. DNA for the CDR3: TGCGCCAGCAGCCAGTCCCAAGGTAGCGGTAACTCTGGAAACACCATATATTTT. As protein: CASSQSQGSGNSGNTIYF.

CDR3 nucleotide sequence: TGTGCCAGCAGCGTAGACAGGGTTCTGAACACTGAAGCTTTCTTT. Residues: CASSVDRVLNTEAFF. The chain joins TRBV9 to TRBJ1-1, with D tentatively TRBD1 (6 bases). CDR1 and CDR2 (germline): SGDLS, YYNGEE. This CDR3 spans 15 amino acids. V gave up 0 bases and J gave up 0 bases, with 9 bases separating them.

This chain connects TRBV5-1 to TRBJ2-1; TRBD1 might be the D (6 bases). CDR3 length equals 16 residues. The V and J ends lost 0 bases and 5 bases respectively, with 15 bases between them. CDR1 is SGHRS, CDR2 YFSETQ, per germline. The CDR3 region has the DNA TGCGCCAGCAGCTTGGGATCCAGGGGTACTCACAATGAGCAGTTCTTC. It translates to CASSLGSRGTHNEQFF.

V is TRBV3-1 (or the pseudogene TRBV3-2) and J is TRBJ2-7, with D unclear. V lost 1 base, J lost 4 bases, and 5 bases lay in between. CDR3 length equals 12 residues. Germline-derived CDR1 and CDR2 are LGHDT and YNNKEL (reference sequence). CDR3 DNA sequence: TGTGCCAGCAGCCAAGCTGAGTACGAGCAGTACTTC. As protein: CASSQAEYEQYF.

The chain links TRBV7-2 to TRBJ1-2, with 12 bases identical to TRBD1. The CDR3 spans 16 residues. V was pared by 5 bases and J by 8 bases, with 12 bases of the junction left unmatched. Germline V gene sequence: CDR1 SGHTA, CDR2 FQGNSA. The chain's CDR3 is CASSQNPGQGARGYTF. CDR3 nucleotide sequence: TGTGCCAGCAGCCAGAACCCGGGACAGGGGGCGCGGGGCTACACCTTC. Filled out from reference TRBV7-2 and TRBJ1-2, the complete variable domain reads GAGVSQSPSNKVTEKGKDVELRCDPISGHTALYWYRQSLGQGLEFLIYFQGNSAPDKSGLPSDRFSAERTGGSVSTLTIQRTQQEDSAVYLCASSQNPGQGARGYTFGSGTRLTVV.

This clone was found a few times. J is TRBJ1-2 and V is TRBV6-5; D remains unclear. The CDR3 extends over 11 amino acids. Germline V CDR1 and CDR2: MNHEY, SVGAGI. Trimming took 8 bases from V and 8 from J, leaving 12 bases between them. CDR3 in DNA: TGTGCCAGCTTAGGCGGTCTAGGCTACACCTTC. This sequence encodes CASLGGLGYTF.

The rearrangement joins TRBV3-1 (or the pseudogene TRBV3-2) to TRBJ2-2, with 7 bases aligning to TRBD2. The CDR3 is made up of 17 amino acids. V lost 0 bases and J lost 2; bases outside the gene matches: 6. Germline V gives CDR1 LGHDT, CDR2 YNNKEL (reference sequence). CDR3 loop: CASSQDWGGLNTGELFF. CDR3 bases: TGTGCCAGCAGCCAAGATTGGGGGGGACTAAACACCGGGGAGCTGTTTTTT.

V and J are TRBV19 and TRBJ2-4; 9 positions match TRBD1. J lost 7 bases, V lost 5 bases, and 15 bases had no gene match. This CDR3 region has 17 residues. Germline lookup yields CDR1 LNHDA and CDR2 SQIVND (reference sequence). As DNA, the CDR3 is TGTGCCAGTAGTTTCGACCAGGAAACAGGGGGCCGGAACATTCAGTACTTC. Translating gives CASSFDQETGGRNIQYF.